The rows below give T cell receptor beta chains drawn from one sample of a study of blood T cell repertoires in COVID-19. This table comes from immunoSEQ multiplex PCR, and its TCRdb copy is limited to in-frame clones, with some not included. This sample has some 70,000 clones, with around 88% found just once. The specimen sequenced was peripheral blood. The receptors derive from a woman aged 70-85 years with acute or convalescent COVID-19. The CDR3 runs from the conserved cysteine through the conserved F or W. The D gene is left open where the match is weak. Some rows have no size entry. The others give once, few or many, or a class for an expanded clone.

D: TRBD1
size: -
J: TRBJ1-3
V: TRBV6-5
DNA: TGTGCCAGCAGCCGACAGGGGACTGGAAACACCATATATTTT
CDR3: CASSRQGTGNTIYF

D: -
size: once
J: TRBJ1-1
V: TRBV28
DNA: TGTGCCACAAAGGTGGGGGGGATGAACACTGAAGCTTTCTTT
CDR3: CATKVGGMNTEAFF

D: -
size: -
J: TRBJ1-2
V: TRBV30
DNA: TGTGCCTGGATCAGGAAGGGGGATTATGGCTACACCTTC
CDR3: CAWIRKGDYGYTF

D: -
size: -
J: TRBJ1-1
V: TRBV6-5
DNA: TGTGCCAGCAGGCGGGCCAACACTGAAGCTTTCTTT
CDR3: CASRRANTEAFF

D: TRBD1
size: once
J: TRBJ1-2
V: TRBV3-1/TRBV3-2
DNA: TGTGCCAGCAGCCAAGATACAGGGGGCTATGGCTACACCTTC
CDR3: CASSQDTGGYGYTF

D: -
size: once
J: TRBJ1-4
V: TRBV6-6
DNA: TGTGCCAGCACCCTAAAGGGGGAAAAACTGTTTTTT
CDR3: CASTLKGEKLFF

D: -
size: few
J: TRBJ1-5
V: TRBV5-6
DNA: TGTGCCAGCAGCTTGGGGGGGCCGGGCAATCAGCCCCAGCATTTT
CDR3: CASSLGGPGNQPQHF

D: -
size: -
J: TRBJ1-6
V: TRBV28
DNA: TGTGCCAGCAGTCTTAGAGCTTCACCCCTCCACTTT
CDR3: CASSLRASPLHF

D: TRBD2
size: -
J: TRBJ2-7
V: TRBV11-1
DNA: TGTGCCAGCAGTCCAGACCTCCTAGCGGCCTCCTACGAGCAGTACTTC
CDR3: CASSPDLLAASYEQYF

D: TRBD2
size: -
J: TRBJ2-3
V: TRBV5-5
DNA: TGTGCCAGCAGCCTCGACAGCGGGGGCACAGATACGCAGTATTTT
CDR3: CASSLDSGGTDTQYF

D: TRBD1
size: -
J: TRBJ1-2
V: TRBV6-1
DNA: TGTGCCAGCAGTGAAGCGACAGGGTTGGGCGGCTACACCTTC
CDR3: CASSEATGLGGYTF

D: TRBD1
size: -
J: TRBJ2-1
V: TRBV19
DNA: TGTGCCAGTAGCTTTGGACAGGGGTCCTACAATGAGCAGTTCTTC
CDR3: CASSFGQGSYNEQFF

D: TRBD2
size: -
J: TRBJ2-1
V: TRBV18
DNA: TGTGCCAGCTCACCCACCGTAGCGGGGGGGCCTCATGAGCAGTTCTTC
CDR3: CASSPTVAGGPHEQFF

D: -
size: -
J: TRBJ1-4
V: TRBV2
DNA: TGTGCCAGCAGTGACAGGGGTGGTGAAAAACTGTTTTTT
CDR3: CASSDRGGEKLFF

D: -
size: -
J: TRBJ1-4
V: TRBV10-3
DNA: TGTGCCATCAGTGTCGCGGGGAAACTTCTGTTTTTT
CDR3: CAISVAGKLLFF

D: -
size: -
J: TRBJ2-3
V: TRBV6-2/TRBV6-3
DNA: TGTGCCAGCAGTCCGGACTCCACAGATACGCAGTATTTT
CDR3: CASSPDSTDTQYF

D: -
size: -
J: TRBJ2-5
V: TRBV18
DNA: TGTGCCAGCTCACCACAAATAGCGAGCCAAGAGACCCAGTACTTC
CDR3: CASSPQIASQETQYF

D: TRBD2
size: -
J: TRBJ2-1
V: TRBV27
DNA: TGTGCCAGCAGTCCGAGCGGGAGGGGGTACAATGAGCAGTTCTTC
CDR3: CASSPSGRGYNEQFF

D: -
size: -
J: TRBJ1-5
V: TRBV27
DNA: TGTGCCAGCAGAGCGGGACTAAGCAATCAGCCCCAGCATTTT
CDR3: CASRAGLSNQPQHF

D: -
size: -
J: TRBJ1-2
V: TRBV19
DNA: TGTGCCAGTAGTATCGGCCGGACACCCTATGGCTACACCTTC
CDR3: CASSIGRTPYGYTF

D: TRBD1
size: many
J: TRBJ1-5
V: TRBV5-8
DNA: TGTGCCAGCAGCTTGGTTGGACAGGGATTTTATCAGCCCCAGCATTTT
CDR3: CASSLVGQGFYQPQHF

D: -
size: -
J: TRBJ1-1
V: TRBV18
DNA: TGTGCCAGCTCACCACAAAGGGAGATGAACACTGAAGCTTTCTTT
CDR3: CASSPQREMNTEAFF

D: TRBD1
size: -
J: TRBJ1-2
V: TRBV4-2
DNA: TGTGCCAGCAGCCCCGAGGACAGGGGAGTCTATGGCTACACCTTC
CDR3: CASSPEDRGVYGYTF

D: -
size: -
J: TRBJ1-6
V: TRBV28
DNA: TGTGCCAGCAGTGTGATGGGGGGTGAAAATTCACCCCTCCACTTT
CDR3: CASSVMGGENSPLHF

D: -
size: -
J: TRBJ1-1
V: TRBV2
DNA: TGTGCCAGCACCACCTTGGGCTTCGTGAACACTGAAGCTTTCTTT
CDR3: CASTTLGFVNTEAFF

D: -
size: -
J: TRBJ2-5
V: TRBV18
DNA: TGTGCCAGCTCACCAAATCTGGGGGCCGGGGAGACCCAGTACTTC
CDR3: CASSPNLGAGETQYF

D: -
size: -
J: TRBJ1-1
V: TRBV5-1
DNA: TGCGCCAGCAGCTTGAACAGCTACATGAACACTGAAGCTTTCTTT
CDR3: CASSLNSYMNTEAFF

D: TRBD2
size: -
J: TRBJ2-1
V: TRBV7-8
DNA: TGTGCCAGCAGCTTAAGGCCAGCGGGAGGCGAAGAGCAGTTCTTC
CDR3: CASSLRPAGGEEQFF

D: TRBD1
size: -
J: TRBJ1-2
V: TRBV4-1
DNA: TGCGCCAGCAGCCAAGGGGGTACAGGGGGCGGCTATGGCTACACCTTC
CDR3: CASSQGGTGGGYGYTF

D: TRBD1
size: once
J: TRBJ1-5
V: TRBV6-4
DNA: TGTGCCAGCAGTGACTCGCACCCGGGACAGGGGGTTCAGCCCCAGCATTTT
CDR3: CASSDSHPGQGVQPQHF

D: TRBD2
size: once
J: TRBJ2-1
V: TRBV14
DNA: TGTGCCAGCAGCCAACCCCTAGCGGGTGCATGGTTCTTC
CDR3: CASSQPLAGAWFF

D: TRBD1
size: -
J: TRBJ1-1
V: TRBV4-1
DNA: TGCGCCAGCAGCCCCCGGGACAGTGAAAAAGCTTTCTTT
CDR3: CASSPRDSEKAFF

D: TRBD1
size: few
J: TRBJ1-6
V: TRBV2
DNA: TGTGCCAGCAGTCAGGACAGGGGGCTTTCACCCCTCCACTTT
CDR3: CASSQDRGLSPLHF

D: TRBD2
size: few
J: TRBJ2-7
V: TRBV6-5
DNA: TGTGCCAGCAGTACCCAAGCGGGGCCTACCTACGAGCAGTACTTC
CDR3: CASSTQAGPTYEQYF

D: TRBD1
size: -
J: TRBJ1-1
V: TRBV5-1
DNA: TGCGCCAGCAGGGAGGACAGGGGGAACACTGAAGCTTTCTTT
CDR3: CASREDRGNTEAFF

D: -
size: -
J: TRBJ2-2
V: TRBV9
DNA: TGTGCCAGCAGCGTAGCTGGTCGGGACACCGGGGAGCTGTTTTTT
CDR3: CASSVAGRDTGELFF

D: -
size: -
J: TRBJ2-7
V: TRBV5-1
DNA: TGCGCCAGCAGCTTGGAAGCAGGGTTGGACGAGCAGTACTTC
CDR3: CASSLEAGLDEQYF

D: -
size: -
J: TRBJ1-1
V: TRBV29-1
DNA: TGCAGCGTTGCCTGGTGGCCCCAGGGGACTGAAGCTTTCTTT
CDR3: CSVAWWPQGTEAFF

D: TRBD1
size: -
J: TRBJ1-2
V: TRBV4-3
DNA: TGCGCCAGCAGCGACACCGGGACAGGGACGGTCTATGGCTACACCTTC
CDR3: CASSDTGTGTVYGYTF

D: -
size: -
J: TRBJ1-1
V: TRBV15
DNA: TGTGCCACCAGCAGAGATAACCTCGGGACTGAAGCTTTCTTT
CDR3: CATSRDNLGTEAFF

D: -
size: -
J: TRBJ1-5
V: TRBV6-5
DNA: TGTGCCAGCAGCCGACAGTATAGCAATCAGCCCCAGCATTTT
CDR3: CASSRQYSNQPQHF

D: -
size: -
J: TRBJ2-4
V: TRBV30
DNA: -
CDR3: CAWGRGIIEYF

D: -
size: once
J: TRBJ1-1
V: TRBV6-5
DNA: TGTGCCAGCAGCCTTAGAAGGAGGGAAGCTTTCTTT
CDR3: CASSLRRREAFF

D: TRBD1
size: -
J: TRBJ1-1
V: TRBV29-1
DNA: TGCAGCGTCGGACAGGGGCAGGGAGCTTTCTTT
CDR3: CSVGQGQGAFF

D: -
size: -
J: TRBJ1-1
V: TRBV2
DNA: TGTGCCAGCAGTGAGGGGGGTGAAGCTTTCTTT
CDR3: CASSEGGEAFF

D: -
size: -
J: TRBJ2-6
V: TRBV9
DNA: TGTGCCAGCAGCTTCAACTCTGGGGCCAACGTCCTGACTTTC
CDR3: CASSFNSGANVLTF

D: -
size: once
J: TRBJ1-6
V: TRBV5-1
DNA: TGCGCCAGCAGCTTAGAGGGCGGCGGTAGAGGGCCCCTCCACTTT
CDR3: CASSLEGGGRGPLHF

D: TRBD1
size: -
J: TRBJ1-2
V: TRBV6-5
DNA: TGTGCCAGCAGTTGGGACAGAGAATACTATGGCTACACCTTC
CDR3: CASSWDREYYGYTF

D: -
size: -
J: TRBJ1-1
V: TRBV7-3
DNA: TGTGCCAGCAGCTTAGGCCAGGGGCCGACTTTCTTT
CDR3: CASSLGQGPTFF

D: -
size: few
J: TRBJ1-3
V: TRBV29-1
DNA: TGCAGCGTTGGCAGCTCTGGAAACACCATATATTTT
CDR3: CSVGSSGNTIYF

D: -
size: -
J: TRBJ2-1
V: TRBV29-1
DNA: TGCAGCGTTGAACGGTCTAGCCGTAATGAGCAGTTCTTC
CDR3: CSVERSSRNEQFF